This T cell receptor beta chain was sequenced in a study of chemoradiotherapy in HPV16-positive cancers. At the level of the study: A couple of HPV16-positive patients' cells yielded candidate HPV-specific clones and common motifs.

Using immunoSEQ multiplex PCR, the repertoire was profiled, and TCRdb retains in-frame clones only, with some absent. Seen here are more than 10,000 clones, roughly 89% observed once, and the top ten hold 20% to 25%. This clone was seen more than once but under ten times. Trimming cost V 6 bases and J 6 bases; bases outside gene matches: 11. The CDR3 length is 15 residues. The germline gives CDR1 MNHEY, CDR2 SMNVEV (reference sequence). The sequenced sample was blood, obtained from a patient who underwent chemoradiotherapy. This chain connects TRBV27 to TRBJ2-4; TRBD1 aligns across 7 bases. This clonotype was obtained from a human donor with HPV-associated anogenital cancer. The CDR3 reads CASRKLDRDGNIQYF. The CDR3 DNA reads as TGTGCCAGCAGGAAGTTAGACAGGGACGGAAACATTCAGTACTTC.